This T cell receptor (beta chain) is drawn from a study of T cell repertoires in cytomegalovirus infection. Study overall: Indications of both CMV infection and matching HLA type were provided by public TCR beta signatures. General observations from the study: The ex vivo response was dominated by HLA-C-restricted CMV-specific TCR beta clonotypes. Carriers of CMV plus the relevant HLA were identified by cumulative public TCR beta family frequency.

TCRdb passed the reads through MiXCR, listing each CDR3 protein once. The sample carries 350,000 to 450,000 distinct CDR3 sequences, about a sixth recorded once. A remark on this clonotype: The antigen is undetermined.

This clonotype was obtained from a human donor in good health (CMV status not recorded). Some clones in this sample may be carry-over from other donors' samples. Sequenced: PBMCs.

The CDR3 DNA is TGCAGTGCTAGAGATTCGGCGCGGGGAGACTACAATGAGCAGTTCTTC. Amino acid sequence: CSARDSARGDYNEQFF. This chain connects TRBV20-1 to TRBJ2-1; possibly TRBD2 for D (6 bases). From germline, CDR1 is DFQATT and CDR2 SNEGSKA (reference sequence). This CDR3 has 16 residues. The V gene lost 0 bases and the J gene lost 3 bases, with 15 bases spanning the gap.